The sequence of this T cell receptor beta chain was determined in a study of shared clonotypes between healthy human individuals (dated by TCRdb to between 2020 and 2021). Some background on the complete study: The cohort comprised two women and a few men aged 18 to 49 years. Between about 0.9 and 8.9 billion PBMCs per donor were obtained by leukapheresis. For each donor, three plates each were used for CD4 naive and CD4 memory, two plates were used for CD8 naive, and one plate was used for CD8 memory. To estimate repertoire size and how much clonotype sharing occurs between individuals, the study deeply sequenced the blood TCR repertoires of five healthy adults. To increase sequencing depth and limit assay-specific biases, TCR repertoire library preparation and sequencing were carried out by different laboratories using diverse techniques.

Summary of the overall study and its limitations: Higher generation probabilities were observed for clonotypes shared by all four sorted-subset donors than for non-shared clonotypes. Incomplete sequencing was indicated by rarefaction of sorted-subset datasets, despite the large sequencing depth. Pairwise subsampling indicated that sequencing depth was expected to affect the degree of clonotype sharing among donors. The genetic and exposure-history diversity represented was limited by the small number of donors. Sampling was limited to blood, and TCR repertoires in tissue likely differ from TCR repertoires in blood. Sharing across several donors was observed for about 5% of naive CD4, around 3.5% of naive CD8, 2% to 2.5% of memory CD4, and around 0.44% of memory CD8 clonotypes. Estimated clonotype richness was generally larger for naive than for memory subsets.

To note about this clone: Its recognized antigen is unknown. The junction departs from the called germline gene at one end, perhaps through a read error.

Using the deep immunoSEQ assay, multiplex PCR amplified TCR CDR3 regions from genomic DNA. For each cell subset, the extracted genomic DNA was distributed evenly across all wells of several immunoSEQ 96-well plates, and each plate served as one replicate. For sorted subsets, about 0.2 ug genomic DNA, equal to tens of thousands of T cell genomes, was loaded into each replicate PCR. Purified libraries were measured with a Qubit 3.0 fluorometer, size-checked on a Bioanalyzer 2100, and measured again with the KAPA Library Quantification kit. Every immunoSEQ 96-well plate was sequenced on a separate single-read 150-cycle Illumina NextSeq 550 flow cell. As for the original processing: Because the immunoSEQ output included only junctional sequences and no quality scores, the filtering could not be the same as the filtering used for full-length reads. Sequences were annotated with PyIR, a Python wrapper for IgBLAST v1.9, using IMGT germline references to assign V/J genes and CDR3. Reads with weak V/J assignments (E-value above 1e-6), missing CDR3, stop codons, out-of-frame junctions, or ambiguous translated residues were removed. V3J clonotypes were defined by identical inferred V gene, J gene, and CDR3 amino acid sequence. To compute the percentage overlap between repertoires, the number of shared unique clonotypes was divided by the size of the smaller repertoire. Richness of each repertoire was evaluated using RTK rarefaction, the Chao1 estimator, and Recon v2.1 estimates of unobserved clonotypes. OLGA was used to compute generation probabilities for all TCRbeta clonotypes that the gDNA method yielded from a few donors. What TCRdb holds here is the immuneACCESS table cut down to in-frame rearrangements. Part of the clones is not present; checked against another copy, under half of the missing clones reflect an unresolved V gene, and the others are unexplained. D and trimming were read from the DNA, whereas the V and J calls and clone size are those reported in that table. The sample records 2 million to 3 million clones, around 94% of which are singletons. Of the sample, around 0.14% falls within the top ten clones.

The donors were healthy, HIV-negative adults who had no recently reported acute infections or vaccinations. Every donor was a Caucasian adult residing in Nashville, Tennessee, USA. CD4+ T cells were enriched through magnetic negative selection, after which naive cells were positively selected on CD45RA and the remaining negative fraction served as the memory subset. After blood collection by leukapheresis, PBMCs were isolated using Ficoll-Histopaque density gradient centrifugation and then cryopreserved in the vapor phase of liquid nitrogen. Analytical flow cytometry was used to check the purity and quantity of every magnetically sorted T cell population. From each sorted fraction, genomic DNA was isolated and quantified by UV absorbance on a Nanodrop 2000c. CDR1 is given as SSHAT and CDR2 as FNYEAQ, both from the germline V gene (reference sequence). There are 15 amino acids in the CDR3, from cysteine to phenylalanine inclusive. The CDR3 DNA has 45 bases and is translated from base 1.

Material: naive CD4+ T cells sorted from blood. This sample's cell subset or site label indicates: CD45RA+ positively selected. This receptor was obtained from a man between 18 and 29 years old in good health. The chain is assembled from TRBV7-7 and TRBJ2-2; the D segment is perhaps TRBD1 or TRBD2, each sharing 5 matched bases. The DNA is TGTGCTAGCAGCTTAGGTGCAGGGAGCACCGGGGAGCTGTTTTTT. Its amino acids are CASSLGAGSTGELFF.